The sequence of this TCR beta chain was determined in a study of CD8+CD57+ T cells in acquired aplastic anemia. The overall study: The study obtained an average of approximately 3 ug of DNA from sorted CD4+ and CD8+ cells.

Genomic DNA acted as the template from which TCR beta VDJ combination and CDR3 sequence profiling were carried out. One entry per CDR3 protein, called by TCRdb with MiXCR from the reads. Among roughly 180,000 distinct CDR3 sequences, approximately 49% were seen once, and the ten largest hold under 3.5%. A few counts support this clonotype. CDR1 is SNHLY, CDR2 FYNNEI, per germline. The ends were cut back, 5 bases at V and 9 bases at J, with 8 bases in the middle. The CDR3 extends over 12 amino acids. The clonotype comes from a human donor in good health. V and J are TRBV2 and TRBJ1-6; weak D call: TRBD1 (6 bases). The sequenced sample was sorted CD4+, CD8+, or CD8+CD57+ T cells (not recorded which) from PBMCs. The CDR3 loop is CASSLGGSPLHF. DNA of the CDR3: TGTGCCAGCAGTTTAGGGGGTTCACCCCTCCACTTT.